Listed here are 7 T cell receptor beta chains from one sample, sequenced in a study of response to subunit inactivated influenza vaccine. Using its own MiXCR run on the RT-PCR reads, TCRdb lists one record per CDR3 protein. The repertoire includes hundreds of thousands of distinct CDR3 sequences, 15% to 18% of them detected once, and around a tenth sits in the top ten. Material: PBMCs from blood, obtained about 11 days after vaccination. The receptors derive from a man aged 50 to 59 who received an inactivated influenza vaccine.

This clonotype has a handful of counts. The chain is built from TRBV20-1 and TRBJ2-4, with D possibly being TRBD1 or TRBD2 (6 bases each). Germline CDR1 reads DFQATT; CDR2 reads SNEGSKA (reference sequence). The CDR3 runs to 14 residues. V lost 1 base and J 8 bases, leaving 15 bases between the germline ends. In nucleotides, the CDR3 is TGCAGTGCTAGAGGCCAGGGGAGGATGGACATTCAGTACTTC. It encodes CSARGQGRMDIQYF.

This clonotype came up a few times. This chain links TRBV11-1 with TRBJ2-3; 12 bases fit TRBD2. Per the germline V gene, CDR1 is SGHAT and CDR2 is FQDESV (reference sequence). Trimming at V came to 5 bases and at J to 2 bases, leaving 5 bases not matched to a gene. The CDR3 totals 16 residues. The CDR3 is CASSVRLAGVTDTQYF. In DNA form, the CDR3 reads TGTGCCAGCAGCGTAAGACTAGCGGGAGTCACAGATACGCAGTATTTT.

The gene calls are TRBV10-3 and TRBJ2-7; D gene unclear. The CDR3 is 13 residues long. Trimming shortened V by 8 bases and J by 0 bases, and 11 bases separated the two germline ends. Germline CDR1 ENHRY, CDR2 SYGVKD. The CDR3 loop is CAILKAYSYEQYF. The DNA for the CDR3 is TGTGCCATCCTTAAAGCATACTCCTACGAGCAGTACTTC.

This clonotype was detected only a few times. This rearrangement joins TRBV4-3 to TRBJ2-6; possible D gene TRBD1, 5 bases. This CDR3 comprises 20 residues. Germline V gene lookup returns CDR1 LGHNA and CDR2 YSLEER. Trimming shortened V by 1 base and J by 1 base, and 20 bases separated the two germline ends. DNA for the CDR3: TGCGCCAGCAGCCAAGCTTGGTTTGTCAGGGCGGAATCTGGGGCCAACGTCCTGACTTTC. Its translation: CASSQAWFVRAESGANVLTF.

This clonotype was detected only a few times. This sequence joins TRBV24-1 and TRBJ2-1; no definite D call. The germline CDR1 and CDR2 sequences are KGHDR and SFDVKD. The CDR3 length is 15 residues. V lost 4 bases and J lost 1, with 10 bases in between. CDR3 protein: CATSEPDTSYNEQFF. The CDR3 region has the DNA TGTGCCACCAGTGAACCTGACACTTCCTACAATGAGCAGTTCTTC.

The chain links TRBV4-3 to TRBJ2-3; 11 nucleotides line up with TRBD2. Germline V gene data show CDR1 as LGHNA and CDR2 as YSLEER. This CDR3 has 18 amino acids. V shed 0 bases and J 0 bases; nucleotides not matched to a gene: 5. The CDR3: CASSQEGLAGESTDTQYF. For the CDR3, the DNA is TGCGCCAGCAGCCAAGAAGGACTAGCGGGCGAGAGCACAGATACGCAGTATTTT.

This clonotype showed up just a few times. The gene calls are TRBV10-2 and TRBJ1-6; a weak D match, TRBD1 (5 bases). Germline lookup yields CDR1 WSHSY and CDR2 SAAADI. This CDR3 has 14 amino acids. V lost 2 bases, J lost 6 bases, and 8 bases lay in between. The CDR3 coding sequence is TGCGCCAGCAGTGAGCAGGGTTTTAATTCACCCCTCCACTTT. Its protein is CASSEQGFNSPLHF.